Presented here are 29 T cell receptor beta chains from one specimen sequenced in a study of cytotoxic CD8 clonotypes in ibrutinib-treated CLL (TCRdb year 2021). In the paper's terms, the time point label means: less than 30 months on ibrutinib. Library generation was performed with the immunoSEQ multiplex PCR assay. In its TCRdb copy, this immuneACCESS table keeps in-frame sequences only and misses some clones. Where compared with another copy, unresolved V genes explain less than half of these, and the others have no known cause. Within this sample are more than 75,000 clones, with over 60% of them counted one time only. Of the sample, roughly 24% falls within the top ten clones. This material consisted of PBMCs, taken after 24 months of ibrutinib treatment. These receptors were collected from a human donor with chronic lymphocytic leukemia.

J is TRBJ1-3 and V is TRBV18; 9 positions agree with TRBD1. CDR1 and CDR2 (germline): KGHSH, LQKENI. V shed 0 bases and J 2 bases; nucleotides not matched to a gene: 5. The CDR3 loop spans 17 amino acids. CDR3 protein: CASSPPRYRGPGNTIYF. CDR3 coding DNA: TGTGCCAGCTCACCACCGAGGTACAGGGGGCCTGGAAACACCATATATTTT.

This sequence joins TRBV4-3 and TRBJ1-4, with D possibly TRBD1 on 5 matching bases. V lost 5 bases to trimming and J lost 2 bases, with 9 bases between them. The germline CDR1 and CDR2 sequences are LGHNA and YSLEER. This CDR3 has 14 amino acids. CDR3 sequence reads: CASSVQVTNEKLFF. In DNA form, the CDR3 reads TGCGCCAGCAGCGTACAGGTGACTAATGAAAAACTGTTTTTT.

The rearrangement joins TRBV25-1 to TRBJ1-1, with a tentative D call TRBD1 (5 bases). The CDR3 has 17 amino acids. Germline values: CDR1 MGHDK, CDR2 SYGVNS. V lost 8 bases and J lost 2, with 24 bases in between. CDR3 region: CASVPSGYGSRNTEAFF. The CDR3 region has the DNA TGTGCCAGCGTTCCTTCAGGGTACGGATCGAGAAACACTGAAGCTTTCTTT. The full variable domain, in which reference TRBV25-1 and TRBJ1-1 provide the parts outside the CDR3, is EADIYQTPRYLVIGTGKKITLECSQTMGHDKMYWYQQDPGMELHLIHYSYGVNSTEKGDLSSESTVSRIRTEHFPLTLESARPSHTSQYLCASVPSGYGSRNTEAFFGQGTRLTVV.

The chain employs TRBV9 and TRBJ1-4, with TRBD1 matching over 7 bases. Germline V gene lookup returns CDR1 SGDLS and CDR2 YYNGEE. This CDR3 contains 13 residues. V trimming: 4 bases; J trimming: 7 bases; junction bases outside the gene matches: 4. The DNA for the CDR3 is TGTGCCAGCAGCAGACAGGGAGGTGAAAAACTGTTTTTT. Its protein is CASSRQGGEKLFF.

This chain joins TRBV4-2 and TRBJ2-7; TRBD1 might be the D (6 bases). This CDR3 is built from 15 residues. Germline CDR1 and CDR2: LGHNA and YNFKEQ. V gave up 0 bases and J gave up 2 bases, with 11 bases separating them. CDR3 coding DNA: TGTGCCAGCAGCCAAGAGCAGGGGTTGCCCTACGAGCAGTACTTC. This codes for CASSQEQGLPYEQYF.

Only a few counts were recorded for this clone. The chain uses TRBV4-2 and TRBJ2-1; TRBD2 matches at 15 bases. Per the germline V gene, CDR1 is LGHNA and CDR2 is YNFKEQ. The V and J ends lost 0 bases and 7 bases, in that order; junction bases with no gene match: 4. The length of the CDR3 is 17 residues. The CDR3 loop is CASSQDQGLAGGNEQFF. CDR3 in DNA: TGTGCCAGCAGCCAAGATCAGGGACTAGCGGGGGGAAATGAGCAGTTCTTC.

The chain combines TRBV5-1 with TRBJ1-1; no clear D gene. V lost 9 bases and J 3 bases, leaving 15 bases between the germline ends. The V gene's germline CDR1 is SGHRS and CDR2 YFSETQ. CDR3 length equals 13 residues. The CDR3 nucleotides are TGCGCCACCAAAATCGAGGAGCACACTGAAGCTTTCTTT. It yields the protein CATKIEEHTEAFF.

The V and J genes are TRBV6-4 and TRBJ1-2; D is unclear. The CDR3 extends over 14 amino acids. Looked up from germline, CDR1 is MRHNA and CDR2 is SNTAGT. V dropped 3 bases and J dropped 3 bases, with 11 bases sitting between them. As DNA, the CDR3 is TGTGCCAGCAGTGAATTTTCCGCCTACTATGGCTACACCTTC. Translation gives CASSEFSAYYGYTF.

V usage is TRBV19 and J usage is TRBJ2-3; D remains ambiguous. V was pared by 0 bases and J by 3 bases, with 4 bases between. This CDR3 has 13 residues. CDR1 LNHDA and CDR2 SQIVND come from the germline V gene (reference sequence). CDR3 sequence (DNA): TGTGCCAGTAGTATAGAGGGGACAGATACGCAGTATTTT. Translation gives CASSIEGTDTQYF.

This clone was recorded once. The chain carries TRBV6-1 and TRBJ1-4; maybe TRBD1 (5 bases). This CDR3 has 15 amino acids. CDR1 is MNHNS, CDR2 SASEGT, per germline. Trimming shortened V by 4 bases and J by 4 bases, and 13 bases separated the two germline ends. DNA for the CDR3: TGTGCCAGCAGTGCCGTGGGGGGGGGTAATGAAAAACTGTTTTTT. This gives the protein CASSAVGGGNEKLFF.

The J gene is TRBJ1-5, the V gene TRBV6-1; weak D call: TRBD1 (5 bases). Trimming took 2 bases from V and 6 from J, leaving 17 bases between them. Germline assignment: CDR1 MNHNS and CDR2 SASEGT. CDR3 length equals 16 residues. The CDR3 protein is CASSETGAYSPQPQHF. The CDR3 nucleotides read TGTGCCAGCAGTGAAACCGGGGCGTACAGCCCTCAGCCCCAGCATTTT.

V gene TRBV10-3 combines with J gene TRBJ1-1; D unclear. V lost 4 bases and J lost 1, with 10 bases in between. The CDR3 spans 14 residues. Germline V gene data show CDR1 as ENHRY and CDR2 as SYGVKD. The CDR3, as DNA: TGTGCCATCAGTGTGGGGAAAGGGAACACTGAAGCTTTCTTT. Its protein is CAISVGKGNTEAFF.

The chain links TRBV7-9 to TRBJ1-6; tentative D call: TRBD1 (5 bases). The CDR3 length is 13 residues. Trimming cost V 8 bases and J 10 bases, with 15 bases left between them. Germline V CDR1 and CDR2: SEHNR, FQNEAQ (reference sequence). CDR3 loop: CASQGALSSPLHF. CDR3 nucleotides: TGTGCCAGCCAAGGGGCCCTGAGCTCACCCCTCCACTTT.

The rearrangement uses TRBV15 and TRBJ2-1, with TRBD2 matching over 8 bases. J lost 5 bases, V lost 1 base, and 13 bases had no gene match. Per the germline V gene, CDR1 is LNHNV and CDR2 is YYDKDF (reference sequence). The CDR3 sequence is 18 residues long. This chain's CDR3 is CATSRVPGSGAKDNEQFF. DNA for the CDR3: TGTGCCACCAGCAGAGTACCGGGTAGCGGGGCGAAGGACAATGAGCAGTTCTTC.

This clone was seen once. The CDR3 spells CASSSVVGAQYEQYF. The CDR3 DNA reads as TGCGCCAGCAGCTCAGTGGTGGGGGCCCAATACGAGCAGTACTTC. The chain has TRBV4-3 and TRBJ2-7; weak D call: TRBD1 (6 bases). The germline V and J ends were trimmed by 5 bases and 4 bases, with 18 bases remaining between them. Germline V gives CDR1 LGHNA, CDR2 YSLEER. CDR3 length: 15 residues.

This clone was counted once. V is TRBV7-3 and J is TRBJ2-2; 7 positions agree with TRBD2. V shed 2 bases, J shed 2 bases, and the junction held 5 bases outside the gene matches. This CDR3 is built from 16 residues. CDR1 SGHTA and CDR2 FQGTGA come from the germline V gene. This CDR3 is CASSLGRVGNTGELFF. DNA for the CDR3: TGTGCCAGCAGCTTAGGGAGGGTGGGAAACACCGGGGAGCTGTTTTTT.

V and J are TRBV5-6 and TRBJ2-7; D is possibly TRBD2 (5 bases). The CDR3 contains 18 residues. The germline CDR1 and CDR2 sequences are SGHDT and YYEEEE. V was cut by 1 base and J by 2 bases, with 22 bases left in between. The CDR3 sequence is CASSLFYGGSLGAYEQYF. In DNA, the CDR3 is TGTGCCAGCAGCTTGTTTTACGGCGGGTCCCTTGGGGCCTACGAGCAGTACTTC. Using reference TRBV5-6 and TRBJ2-7 for the parts outside the CDR3, the full variable domain is DAGVTQSPTHLIKTRGQQVTLRCSPKSGHDTVSWYQQALGQGPQFIFQYYEEEERQRGNFPDRFSGHQFPNYSSELNVNALLLGDSALYLCASSLFYGGSLGAYEQYFGPGTRLTVT.

This clone showed up just a few times. V usage is TRBV2 and J usage is TRBJ2-7, with D perhaps matching TRBD1 (6 bases). Looked up from germline, CDR1 is SNHLY and CDR2 is FYNNEI. The CDR3 spans 13 residues. Trimming took off 6 bases at V and 3 bases at J, with 12 bases between the two ends. CDR3 sequence reads: CASSPGHLYEQYF. The DNA for the CDR3 is TGTGCCAGCAGCCCGGGACACCTCTACGAGCAGTACTTC.

The rearrangement joins TRBV2 to TRBJ2-2, with 7 nucleotides matching TRBD1. The CDR3 extends over 14 amino acids. After removal of 4 bases from V and 7 bases from J, the junction contained 6 bases not matched to a gene. Germline CDR1 SNHLY, CDR2 FYNNEI. The DNA of the CDR3 is TGTGCCAGCAGTGGGTTAGGGGGCGGCGGGGAGCTGTTTTTT. This translates into CASSGLGGGGELFF.

The CDR3 coding sequence is TGTGCCACCAGCAGAACTCGCCAGGGACAGGTTGGTGACTATGGCTACACCTTC. This translates into CATSRTRQGQVGDYGYTF. The chain uses TRBV15 and TRBJ1-2; 8 bases agree with TRBD1. This CDR3 is 18 amino acids long. Germline V gives CDR1 LNHNV, CDR2 YYDKDF (reference sequence). Germline trimming cut 2 bases from V and 3 bases from J; bases unmatched to any gene: 14.

This rearrangement joins TRBV6-6 to TRBJ1-5, with D possibly matching TRBD1 (5 bases). Germline values: CDR1 MNHNY, CDR2 SVGAGI (reference sequence). The CDR3 runs 14 residues. Trimming left V 5 bases short and J 3 bases short, with 11 bases between. The CDR3 protein is CASSPSGINQPQHF. CDR3 coding DNA: TGTGCCAGCAGTCCCTCAGGGATCAATCAGCCCCAGCATTTT.

This chain uses TRBV7-2 with TRBJ2-7, with D possibly being TRBD1 (6 bases). Trimming stripped 10 bases from V and 0 bases from J, with 16 bases between. The germline gives CDR1 SGHTA, CDR2 FQGNSA. The CDR3 spans 14 residues. The CDR3, as DNA: TGTGCCACGGGGTCACAGGGAAGCTCCTACGAGCAGTACTTC. This encodes CATGSQGSSYEQYF.

The chain couples TRBV4-1 to TRBJ1-1; TRBD1 might be the D (6 bases). This CDR3 spans 17 amino acids. Trimming stripped 3 bases from V and 0 bases from J, with 17 bases between. The germline V gene encodes CDR1 MGHRA and CDR2 YSYEKL. Here the CDR3 DNA reads TGCGCCAGCAGCCATTTGCTGAACAGGGCCATGAACACTGAAGCTTTCTTT. Its translation: CASSHLLNRAMNTEAFF.

The chain joins TRBV5-1 to TRBJ1-4; 8 nucleotides agree with TRBD1. CDR3 length: 15 residues. The V gene's germline CDR1 is SGHRS and CDR2 YFSETQ. The V segment lost 4 bases and the J segment 3 bases; nucleotides outside the gene matches: 5. This chain's CDR3 is CASSKWTGSNEKLFF. The CDR3 DNA reads as TGCGCCAGCAGCAAGTGGACAGGGTCTAATGAAAAACTGTTTTTT.

The genes are TRBV9 and TRBJ2-7; TRBD1 agrees at 7 bases. Germline values: CDR1 SGDLS, CDR2 YYNGEE. Trimming removed 0 bases from V and 7 bases from J; junction bases left unmatched: 4. The CDR3 totals 13 residues. DNA for the CDR3: TGTGCCAGCAGCGTAGAGGGGGCTGGAGAGCAGTACTTC. It is translated as CASSVEGAGEQYF. Full variable domain (missing parts from reference TRBV9 and TRBJ2-7): DSGVTQTPKHLITATGQRVTLRCSPRSGDLSVYWYQQSLDQGLQFLIQYYNGEERAKGNILERFSAQQFPDLHSELNLSSLELGDSALYFCASSVEGAGEQYFGPGTRLTVT.

The chain joins TRBV9 to TRBJ2-1, with D tentatively TRBD1 or TRBD2 (5 bases each). Looked up from germline, CDR1 is SGDLS and CDR2 is YYNGEE. Trimming removed 4 bases from V and 3 bases from J, with 14 bases in between. CDR3 size: 15 residues. CDR3 bases: TGTGCCAGCAGCCCACTAGGGGTTAACTACAATGAGCAGTTCTTC. It codes for CASSPLGVNYNEQFF.

V gene TRBV5-1 combines with J gene TRBJ2-7, with a weak D call TRBD1 (6 bases). Deletions cut 0 bases from V and 4 bases from J, with 8 bases between. The CDR3 loop spans 13 amino acids. Germline assignment: CDR1 SGHRS and CDR2 YFSETQ. CDR3 coding DNA: TGCGCCAGCAGCTTGGCCAGGGGATACGAGCAGTACTTC. This translates into CASSLARGYEQYF.

In DNA form, the CDR3 reads TGTGCCAGCACCGCGACAGGGAGTGGTTCACCCCTCCACTTT. Its translation: CASTATGSGSPLHF. V usage is TRBV25-1 and J usage is TRBJ1-6, with TRBD1 matching 7 bases. With 7 bases clipped from V and 9 bases from J, the junction kept 9 bases outside the gene matches. The length of the CDR3 is 14 residues. Germline CDR1 and CDR2: MGHDK and SYGVNS.

This clone came up a few times. In the same sample, other DNA sequences code for this CDR3. This chain joins TRBV2 and TRBJ2-7; D could derive from TRBD1 or TRBD2 (6 bases each). CDR3 length: 11 amino acids. Germline CDR1 and CDR2: SNHLY and FYNNEI. V lost 9 bases and J 7 bases, leaving 13 bases between the germline ends. The DNA for the CDR3 is TGTGCCAGTAAGGGGGGTCGTGAGCAGTACTTC. Its protein product is CASKGGREQYF.